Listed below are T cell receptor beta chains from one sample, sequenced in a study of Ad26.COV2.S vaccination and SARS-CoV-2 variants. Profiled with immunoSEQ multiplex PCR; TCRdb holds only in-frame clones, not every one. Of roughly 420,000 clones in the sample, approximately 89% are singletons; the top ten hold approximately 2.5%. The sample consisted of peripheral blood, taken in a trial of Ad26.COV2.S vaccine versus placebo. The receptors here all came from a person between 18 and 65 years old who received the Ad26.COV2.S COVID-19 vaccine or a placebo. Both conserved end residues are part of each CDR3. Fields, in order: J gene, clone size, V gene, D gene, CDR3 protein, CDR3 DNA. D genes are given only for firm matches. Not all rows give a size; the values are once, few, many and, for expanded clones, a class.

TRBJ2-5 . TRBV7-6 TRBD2 CASSQAQGLAVRETQYF TGTGCCAGCAGCCAAGCGCAGGGACTAGCGGTCCGAGAGACCCAGTACTTC
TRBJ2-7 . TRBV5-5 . CASSFIQGIKGYEQYF TGTGCCAGCAGTTTTATACAGGGAATTAAGGGCTACGAGCAGTACTTC
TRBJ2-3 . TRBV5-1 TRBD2 CASSLASGGLTDTQYF TGCGCCAGCAGCTTGGCTAGCGGGGGTTTGACAGATACGCAGTATTTT
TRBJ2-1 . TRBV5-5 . CASSLGPSPGEQFF TGTGCCAGCAGCTTGGGTCCGAGCCCCGGTGAGCAGTTCTTC
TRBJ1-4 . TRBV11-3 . CASSFKGGVRKLFF TGTGCCAGCAGCTTCAAGGGTGGCGTGAGAAAACTGTTTTTT
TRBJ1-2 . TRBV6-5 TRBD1 CASRETGKDYGYTF TGTGCCAGCAGAGAGACAGGGAAAGACTATGGCTACACCTTC
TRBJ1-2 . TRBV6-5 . CASSFSYLGGYTF TGTGCCAGCAGTTTCTCCTACTTAGGGGGCTACACCTTC
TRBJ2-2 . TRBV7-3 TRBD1 CASSLWTGGGTGELFF TGTGCCAGCAGCCTATGGACAGGGGGCGGTACCGGGGAGCTGTTTTTT
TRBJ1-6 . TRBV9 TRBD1 CASSPGTGVLGSPLHF TGTGCCAGCAGCCCCGGGACAGGGGTTTTAGGGTCACCCCTCCACTTT
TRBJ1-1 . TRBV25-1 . CASSDWTVKNTEAFF TGTGCCAGCAGTGATTGGACAGTTAAGAACACTGAAGCTTTCTTT
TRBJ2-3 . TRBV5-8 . CASILGATDTQYF TGTGCCAGCATCCTGGGGGCCACAGATACGCAGTATTTT
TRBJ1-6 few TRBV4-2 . CASSPDRGVSYNSPLHF TGTGCCAGCAGCCCCGATAGGGGGGTCTCCTATAATTCACCCCTCCACTTT
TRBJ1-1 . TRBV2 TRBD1 CASRKGQPVEAFF TGTGCCAGCAGAAAGGGACAGCCAGTTGAAGCTTTCTTT
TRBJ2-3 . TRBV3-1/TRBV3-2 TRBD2 CASSQVGGWSDTQYF TGTGCCAGCAGCCAAGTCGGGGGGTGGTCGGATACGCAGTATTTT
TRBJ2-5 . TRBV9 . CASSAGEAQKGETQYF TGTGCCAGCAGCGCTGGGGAGGCGCAGAAGGGAGAGACCCAGTACTTC
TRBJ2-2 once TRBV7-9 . CASSLGSGRLGELFF TGTGCCAGCAGCTTAGGGTCAGGCCGTCTCGGGGAGCTGTTTTTT
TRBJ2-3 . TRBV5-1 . CASSPEVPDTQYF TGCGCCAGCAGCCCAGAGGTCCCAGATACGCAGTATTTT
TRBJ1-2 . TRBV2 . CASNRVGRLGYTF TGTGCCAGCAACAGGGTGGGTCGTCTGGGCTACACCTTC
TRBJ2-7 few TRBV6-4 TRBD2 CASAAGAGSSYEQYF TGTGCCAGCGCCGCGGGAGCCGGGAGCTCCTACGAGCAGTACTTC
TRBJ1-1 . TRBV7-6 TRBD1 CASSRGQSNTEAFF TGTGCCAGCAGCCGGGGACAGTCGAACACTGAAGCTTTCTTT
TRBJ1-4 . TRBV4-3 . CASSHRMGTPNEKLFF TGCGCCAGCAGCCATCGTATGGGGACACCAAATGAAAAACTGTTTTTT
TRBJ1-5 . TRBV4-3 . CASSQVPVDGVNQPQHF TGCGCCAGCAGCCAAGTGCCAGTTGATGGAGTAAATCAGCCCCAGCATTTT
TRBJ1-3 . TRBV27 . CASSRRLGGPDTIYF TGTGCCAGCAGCAGACGTTTGGGGGGCCCGGACACCATATATTTT
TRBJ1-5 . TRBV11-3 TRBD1 CASSPRPQGASSNQPQHF TGTGCCAGCAGTCCCCGACCGCAGGGGGCGAGCAGCAATCAGCCCCAGCATTTT
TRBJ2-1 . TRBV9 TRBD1 CASSADRVAYNEQFF TGTGCCAGCAGCGCGGACAGGGTTGCCTACAATGAGCAGTTCTTC
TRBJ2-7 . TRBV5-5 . CASSLHRVTYEQYF TGTGCCAGCAGCTTGCACAGGGTGACCTACGAGCAGTACTTC
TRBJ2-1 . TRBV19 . CASSTNPDRDTKTYNEQFF TGTGCCAGTAGTACAAACCCCGATAGGGACACCAAGACCTACAATGAGCAGTTCTTC
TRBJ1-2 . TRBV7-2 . CASSLASSYGYTF TGTGCCAGCAGCTTAGCCAGTAGCTATGGCTACACCTTC
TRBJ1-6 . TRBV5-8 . CASRGKKGSYNSPLHF TGTGCCAGCAGAGGGAAAAAGGGGTCCTATAATTCACCCCTCCACTTT
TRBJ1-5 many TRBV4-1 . CASSPRRGSNQPQHF TGCGCCAGCAGCCCTCGACGAGGTAGCAATCAGCCCCAGCATTTT
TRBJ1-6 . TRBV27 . CASSLASPPGPFSPLHF TGTGCCAGCAGTTTGGCGTCCCCACCGGGCCCGTTTTCACCCCTCCACTTT
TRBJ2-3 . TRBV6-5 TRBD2 CASSYSGGVWTDTQYF TGTGCCAGCAGTTACTCTGGGGGGGTCTGGACAGATACGCAGTATTTT
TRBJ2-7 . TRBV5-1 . CASSRGTPRAYEQYF TGCGCCAGCAGCCGAGGGACCCCCCGAGCCTACGAGCAGTACTTC
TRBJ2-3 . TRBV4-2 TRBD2 CASSQTSGSTDTQYF TGTGCCAGCAGCCAAACTAGCGGGAGTACGGATACGCAGTATTTT
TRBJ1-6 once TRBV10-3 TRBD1 CAISGLQGSGSPLHF TGTGCCATCAGTGGGTTACAGGGGTCAGGGTCACCCCTCCACTTT
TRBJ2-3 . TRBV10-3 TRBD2 CAISESSRGRDTQYF TGTGCCATCAGTGAGTCCTCGCGGGGGAGAGATACGCAGTATTTT
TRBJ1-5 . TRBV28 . CASSWGGNQPQHF TGTGCCAGCAGCTGGGGGGGCAATCAGCCCCAGCATTTT
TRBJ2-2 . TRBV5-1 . CASSFSAYTSTGELFF TGCGCCAGCAGCTTCAGCGCATATACGAGCACCGGGGAGCTGTTTTTT
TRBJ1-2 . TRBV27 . CASSRIKSPRINYGYTF TGTGCCAGCAGCCGCATCAAAAGTCCCAGAATAAACTATGGCTACACCTTC
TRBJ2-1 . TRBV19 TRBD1 CASTTDRGRSNEQFF TGTGCCAGTACCACGGACAGGGGGCGATCCAATGAGCAGTTCTTC
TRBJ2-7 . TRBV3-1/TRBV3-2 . CASSQGSNSFYSYEQYF TGTGCCAGCAGCCAAGGTTCTAATAGCTTTTACTCCTACGAGCAGTACTTC
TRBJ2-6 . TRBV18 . CASSPGLPSLGGANVLTF TGTGCCAGCTCACCAGGACTTCCGAGCCTGGGTGGGGCCAACGTCCTGACTTTC
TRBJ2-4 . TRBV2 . CASTPGVNIQYF TGTGCCAGCACCCCAGGGGTAAACATTCAGTACTTC
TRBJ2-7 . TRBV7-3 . CASSLGAASTYEQYF TGTGCCAGCAGCCTAGGGGCGGCGTCTACCTACGAGCAGTACTTC
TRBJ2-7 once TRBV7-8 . CASSLRVSYEQYF TGTGCCAGCAGCTTGAGGGTCTCCTACGAGCAGTACTTC
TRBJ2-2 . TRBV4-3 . CASRLGTGRTGELFF TGCGCCAGCAGATTGGGTACAGGGAGGACCGGGGAGCTGTTTTTT
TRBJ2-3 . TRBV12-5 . CASGLSNTQYF TGTGCTAGTGGTTTGTCCAATACGCAGTATTTT
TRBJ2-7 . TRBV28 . CASSPPEYYEQYF TGTGCCAGCAGTCCCCCCGAGTACTACGAGCAGTACTTC
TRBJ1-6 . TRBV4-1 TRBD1 CASSPTGLNSPLHF TGCGCCAGCAGCCCGACAGGGCTAAATTCACCCCTCCACTTT
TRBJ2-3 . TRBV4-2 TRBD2 CASSSKVSSGDPTDTQYF TGTGCCAGCAGCTCCAAGGTCTCTAGCGGGGATCCCACAGATACGCAGTATTTT
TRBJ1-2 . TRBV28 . CASSFGGGRGYGYTF TGTGCCAGCAGTTTTGGGGGCGGGAGGGGATATGGCTACACCTTC
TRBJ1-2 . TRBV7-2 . CASSPVGPYNYGYTF TGTGCCAGCAGCCCGGTGGGGCCGTATAACTATGGCTACACCTTC
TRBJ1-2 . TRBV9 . CASSRSGGQGNRDGYTF TGTGCCAGCAGCCGTAGCGGGGGGCAGGGGAATCGGGATGGCTACACCTTC
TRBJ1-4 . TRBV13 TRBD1 CASSLFRTGLEKLFF TGTGCCAGCAGCTTATTTCGGACAGGGCTAGAAAAACTGTTTTTT
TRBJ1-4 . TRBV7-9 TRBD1 CASSLAGTGTTNEKLFF TGTGCCAGCAGCTTAGCCGGGACAGGGACAACTAATGAAAAACTGTTTTTT
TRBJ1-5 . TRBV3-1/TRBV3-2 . CASSQMGVEQPQHF TGTGCCAGCAGCCAAATGGGGGTAGAGCAGCCCCAGCATTTT
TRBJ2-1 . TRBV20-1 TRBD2 CSASWRERYNEQFF TGCAGTGCTAGTTGGCGGGAGCGGTACAATGAGCAGTTCTTC
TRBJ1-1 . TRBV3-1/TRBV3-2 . CASSHISTGIGDTEAFF TGTGCCAGCAGCCACATCTCGACGGGGATTGGGGACACTGAAGCTTTCTTT
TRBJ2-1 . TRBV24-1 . CATSVSFYNEQFF TGTGCCACCAGTGTGTCGTTCTACAATGAGCAGTTCTTC